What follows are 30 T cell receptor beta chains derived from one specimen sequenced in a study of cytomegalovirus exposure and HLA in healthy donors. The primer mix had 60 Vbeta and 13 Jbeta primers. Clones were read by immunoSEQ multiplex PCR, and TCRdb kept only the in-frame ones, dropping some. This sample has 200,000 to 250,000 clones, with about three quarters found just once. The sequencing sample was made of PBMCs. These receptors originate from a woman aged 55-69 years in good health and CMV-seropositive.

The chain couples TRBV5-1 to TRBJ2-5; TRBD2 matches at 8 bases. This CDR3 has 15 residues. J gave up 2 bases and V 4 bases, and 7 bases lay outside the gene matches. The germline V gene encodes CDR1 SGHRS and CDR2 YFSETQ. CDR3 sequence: CASSVQRGPQETQYF. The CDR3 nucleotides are TGCGCCAGCAGCGTACAGCGGGGGCCACAAGAGACCCAGTACTTC.

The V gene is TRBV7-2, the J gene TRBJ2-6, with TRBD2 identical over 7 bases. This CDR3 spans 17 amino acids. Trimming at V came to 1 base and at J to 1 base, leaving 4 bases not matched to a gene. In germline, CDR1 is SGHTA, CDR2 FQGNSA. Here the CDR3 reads CASSLVGGNSGANVLTF. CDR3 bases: TGTGCCAGCAGCTTAGTGGGAGGGAATTCTGGGGCCAACGTCCTGACTTTC. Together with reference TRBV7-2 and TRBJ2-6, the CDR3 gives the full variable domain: GAGVSQSPSNKVTEKGKDVELRCDPISGHTALYWYRQSLGQGLEFLIYFQGNSAPDKSGLPSDRFSAERTGGSVSTLTIQRTQQEDSAVYLCASSLVGGNSGANVLTFGAGSRLTVL.

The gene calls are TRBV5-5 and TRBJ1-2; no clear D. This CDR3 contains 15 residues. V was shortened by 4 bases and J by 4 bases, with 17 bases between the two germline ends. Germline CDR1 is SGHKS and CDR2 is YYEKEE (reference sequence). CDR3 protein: CASSPRLDGLYGYTF. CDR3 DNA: TGTGCCAGCAGCCCTCGCCTAGACGGACTCTATGGCTACACCTTC.

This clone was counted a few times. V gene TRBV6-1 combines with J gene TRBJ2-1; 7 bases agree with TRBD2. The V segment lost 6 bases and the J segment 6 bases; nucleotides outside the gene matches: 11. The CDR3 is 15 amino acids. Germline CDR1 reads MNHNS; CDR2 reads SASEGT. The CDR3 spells CASSALAVPLNEQFF. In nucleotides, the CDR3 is TGTGCCAGCAGCGCTCTAGCGGTCCCCCTCAATGAGCAGTTCTTC.

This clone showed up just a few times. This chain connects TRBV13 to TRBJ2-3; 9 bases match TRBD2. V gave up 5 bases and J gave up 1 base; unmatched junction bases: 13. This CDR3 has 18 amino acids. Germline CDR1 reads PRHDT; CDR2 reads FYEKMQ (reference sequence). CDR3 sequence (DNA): TGTGCCAGCAGCCGAAGGCGGGGGGGCCAAGCTGGCACAGATACGCAGTATTTT. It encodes CASSRRRGGQAGTDTQYF. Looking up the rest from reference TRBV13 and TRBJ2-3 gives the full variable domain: AAGVIQSPRHLIKEKRETATLKCYPIPRHDTVYWYQQGPGQDPQFLISFYEKMQSDKGSIPDRFSAQQFSDYHSELNMSSLELGDSALYFCASSRRRGGQAGTDTQYFGPGTRLTVL.

The CDR3 here is CASSPGQGIFYNEQFF. CDR3 sequence (DNA): TGTGCCAGCAGCCCGGGACAGGGAATCTTCTACAATGAGCAGTTCTTC. The rearrangement uses TRBV7-8 and TRBJ2-1; 9 nucleotides line up with TRBD1. The length of the CDR3 is 16 residues. Germline V gene lookup returns CDR1 SGHVS and CDR2 FQNEAQ. J gave up 3 bases and V 5 bases, and 8 bases lay outside the gene matches.

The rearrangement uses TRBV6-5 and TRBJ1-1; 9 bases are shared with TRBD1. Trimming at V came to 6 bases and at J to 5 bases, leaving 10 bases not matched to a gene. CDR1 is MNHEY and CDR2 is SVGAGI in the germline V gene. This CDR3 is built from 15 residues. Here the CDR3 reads CASRVNTGGATEAFF. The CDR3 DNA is TGTGCCAGCAGGGTAAATACAGGGGGCGCGACTGAAGCTTTCTTT.

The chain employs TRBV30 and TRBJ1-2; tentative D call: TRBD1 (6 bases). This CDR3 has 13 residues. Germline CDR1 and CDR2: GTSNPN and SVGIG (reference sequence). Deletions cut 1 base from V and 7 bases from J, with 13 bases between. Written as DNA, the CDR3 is TGTGCCTGGAGTGGACAGGCGACCCTTGGCTACACCTTC. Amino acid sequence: CAWSGQATLGYTF.

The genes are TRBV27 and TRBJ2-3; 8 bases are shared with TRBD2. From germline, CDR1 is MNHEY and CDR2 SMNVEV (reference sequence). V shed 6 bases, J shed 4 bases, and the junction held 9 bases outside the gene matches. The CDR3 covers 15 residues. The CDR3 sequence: CASRRAGGRADTQYF. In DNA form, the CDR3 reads TGTGCCAGCAGACGGGCGGGAGGACGGGCAGATACGCAGTATTTT.

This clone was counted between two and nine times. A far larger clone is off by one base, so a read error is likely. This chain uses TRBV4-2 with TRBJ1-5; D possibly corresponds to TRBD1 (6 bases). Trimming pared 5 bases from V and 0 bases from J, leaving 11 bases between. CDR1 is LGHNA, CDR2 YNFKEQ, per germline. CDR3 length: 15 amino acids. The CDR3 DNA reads TGTGCCAGCAGCTTTCAGGGGTATAGCAATCAGCCCCAGCATTTT. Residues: CASSFQGYSNQPQHF.

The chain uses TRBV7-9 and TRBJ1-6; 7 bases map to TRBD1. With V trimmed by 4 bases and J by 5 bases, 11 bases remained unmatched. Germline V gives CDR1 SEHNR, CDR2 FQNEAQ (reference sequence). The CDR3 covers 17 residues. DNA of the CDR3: TGTGCCAGCAGCTACGGCGAAGGGGGCGGCAATAATTCACCCCTCCACTTT. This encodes CASSYGEGGGNNSPLHF.

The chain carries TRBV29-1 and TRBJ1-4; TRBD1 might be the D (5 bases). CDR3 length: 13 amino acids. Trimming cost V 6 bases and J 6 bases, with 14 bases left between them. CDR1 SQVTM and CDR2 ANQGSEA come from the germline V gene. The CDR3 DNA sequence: TGCAGCGTGGTCTCGGGGGTGGATGAAAAACTGTTTTTT. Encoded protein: CSVVSGVDEKLFF.

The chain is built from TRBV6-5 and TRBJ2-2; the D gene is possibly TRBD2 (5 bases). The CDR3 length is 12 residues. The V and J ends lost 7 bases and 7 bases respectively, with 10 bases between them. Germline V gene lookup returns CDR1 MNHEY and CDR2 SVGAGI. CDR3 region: CASKPEGGELFF. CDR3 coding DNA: TGTGCCAGCAAGCCCGAGGGCGGGGAGCTGTTTTTT.

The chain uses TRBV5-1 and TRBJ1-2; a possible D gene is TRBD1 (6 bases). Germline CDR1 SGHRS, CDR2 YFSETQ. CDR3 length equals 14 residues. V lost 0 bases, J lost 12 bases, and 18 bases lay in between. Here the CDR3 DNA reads TGCGCCAGCAGCTTGGCAGGGGCGGCCCCTGGGGACACCTTC. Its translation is CASSLAGAAPGDTF.

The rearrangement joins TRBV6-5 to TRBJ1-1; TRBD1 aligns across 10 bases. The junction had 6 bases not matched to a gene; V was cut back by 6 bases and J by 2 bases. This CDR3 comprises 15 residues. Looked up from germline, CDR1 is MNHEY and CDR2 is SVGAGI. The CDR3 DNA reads TGTGCCAGCAGACGTAAGACAGGGGGCAACACTGAAGCTTTCTTT. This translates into CASRRKTGGNTEAFF.

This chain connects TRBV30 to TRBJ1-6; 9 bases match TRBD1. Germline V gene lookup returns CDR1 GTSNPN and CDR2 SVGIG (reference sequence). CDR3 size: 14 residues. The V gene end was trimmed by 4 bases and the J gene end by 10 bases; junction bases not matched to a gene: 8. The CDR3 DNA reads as TGTGCCTGGACTAAAGTGGACAGGGGATCACCCCTCCACTTT. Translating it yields CAWTKVDRGSPLHF.

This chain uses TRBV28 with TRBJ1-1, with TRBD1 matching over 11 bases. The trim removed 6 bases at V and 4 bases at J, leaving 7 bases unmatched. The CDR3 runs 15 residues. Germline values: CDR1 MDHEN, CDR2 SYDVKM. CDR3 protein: CASSSTGQGATEAFF. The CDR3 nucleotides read TGTGCCAGCAGCTCAACCGGACAGGGGGCCACTGAAGCTTTCTTT.

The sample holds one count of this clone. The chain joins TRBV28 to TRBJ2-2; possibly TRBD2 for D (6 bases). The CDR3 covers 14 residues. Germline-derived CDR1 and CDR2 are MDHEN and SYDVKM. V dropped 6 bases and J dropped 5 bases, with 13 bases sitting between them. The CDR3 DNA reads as TGTGCCAGCAGAGAGTCCCGGGGGACCGGGGAGCTGTTTTTT. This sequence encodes CASRESRGTGELFF.

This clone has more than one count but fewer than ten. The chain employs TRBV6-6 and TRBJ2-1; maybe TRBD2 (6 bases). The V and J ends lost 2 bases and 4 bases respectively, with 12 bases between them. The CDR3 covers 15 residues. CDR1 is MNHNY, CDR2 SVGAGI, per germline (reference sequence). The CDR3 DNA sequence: TGTGCCAGCAGTTACGGCGGGACGCAGTACAATGAGCAGTTCTTC. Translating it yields CASSYGGTQYNEQFF.

In DNA, the CDR3 is TGTGCCAGCAGCCAAGATCTGCAGGGCCTCTATGGCTACACCTTC. This sequence encodes CASSQDLQGLYGYTF. The chain uses TRBV4-2 and TRBJ1-2, with a possible D match to TRBD1 (5 bases). Deletions cut 0 bases from V and 4 bases from J, with 12 bases between. The CDR3 is 15 residues long. Germline values: CDR1 LGHNA, CDR2 YNFKEQ.

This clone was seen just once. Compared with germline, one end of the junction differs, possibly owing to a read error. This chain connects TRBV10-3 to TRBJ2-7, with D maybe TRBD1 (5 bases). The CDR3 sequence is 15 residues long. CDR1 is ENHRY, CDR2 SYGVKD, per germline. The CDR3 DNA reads TGTACCATCAGTGTAGGGGCGGTGTATTCCTACGAGCAGTACTTC. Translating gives CTISVGAVYSYEQYF.

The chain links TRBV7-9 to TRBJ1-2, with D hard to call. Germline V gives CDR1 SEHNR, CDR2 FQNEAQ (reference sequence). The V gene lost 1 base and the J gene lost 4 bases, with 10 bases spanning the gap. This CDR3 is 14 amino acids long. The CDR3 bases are TGTGCCAGCAGCTTAGAGGCGGTTTCCTATGGCTACACCTTC. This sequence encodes CASSLEAVSYGYTF.

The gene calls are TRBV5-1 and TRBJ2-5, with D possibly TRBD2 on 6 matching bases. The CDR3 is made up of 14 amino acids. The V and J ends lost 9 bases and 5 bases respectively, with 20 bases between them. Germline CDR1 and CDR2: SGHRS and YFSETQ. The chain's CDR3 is CATSDFGGGETQYF. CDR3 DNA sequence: TGCGCCACCAGTGATTTTGGGGGAGGCGAGACCCAGTACTTC.

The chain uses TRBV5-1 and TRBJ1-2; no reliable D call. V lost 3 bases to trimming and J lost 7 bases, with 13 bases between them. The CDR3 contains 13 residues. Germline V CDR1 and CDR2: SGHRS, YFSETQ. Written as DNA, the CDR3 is TGCGCCAGCAGCTATGACACCCACAGTGGCTACACCTTC. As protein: CASSYDTHSGYTF.

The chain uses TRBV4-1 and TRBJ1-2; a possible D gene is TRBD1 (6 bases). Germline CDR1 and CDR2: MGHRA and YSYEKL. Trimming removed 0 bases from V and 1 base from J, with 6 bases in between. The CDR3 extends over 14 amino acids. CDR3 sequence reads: CASSQEDSNYGYTF. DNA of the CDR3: TGCGCCAGCAGCCAAGAGGACAGTAACTATGGCTACACCTTC.

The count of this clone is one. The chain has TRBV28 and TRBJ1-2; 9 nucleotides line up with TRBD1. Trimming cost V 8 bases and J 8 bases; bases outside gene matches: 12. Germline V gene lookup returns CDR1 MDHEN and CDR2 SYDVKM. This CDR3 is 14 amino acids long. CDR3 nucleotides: TGTGCCAGCGGTCTCGGACAGGGGACAGAGGGCTACACCTTC. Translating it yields CASGLGQGTEGYTF.

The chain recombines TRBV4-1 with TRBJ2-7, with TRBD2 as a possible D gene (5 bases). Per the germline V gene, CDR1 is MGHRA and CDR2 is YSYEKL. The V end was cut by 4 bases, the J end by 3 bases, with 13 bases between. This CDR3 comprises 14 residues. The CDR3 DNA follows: TGCGCCAGCAGCCGGGCCTTCGGGGACTACGAGCAGTACTTC. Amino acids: CASSRAFGDYEQYF.

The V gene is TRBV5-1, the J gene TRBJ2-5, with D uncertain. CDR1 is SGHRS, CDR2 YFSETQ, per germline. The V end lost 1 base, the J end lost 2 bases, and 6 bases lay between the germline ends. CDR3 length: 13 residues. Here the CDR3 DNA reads TGCGCCAGCAGCTTGCCAGGACAAGAGACCCAGTACTTC. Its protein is CASSLPGQETQYF.

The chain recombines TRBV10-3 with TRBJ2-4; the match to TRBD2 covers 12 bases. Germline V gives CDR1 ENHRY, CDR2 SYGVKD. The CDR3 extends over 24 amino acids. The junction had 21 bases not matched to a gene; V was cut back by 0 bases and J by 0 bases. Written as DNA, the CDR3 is TGTGCCATCAGTGAGTCGACTCTTTTGACTAGCGGGGGCTCAGGGGGCACAGCCAAAAACATTCAGTACTTC. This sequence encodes CAISESTLLTSGGSGGTAKNIQYF.

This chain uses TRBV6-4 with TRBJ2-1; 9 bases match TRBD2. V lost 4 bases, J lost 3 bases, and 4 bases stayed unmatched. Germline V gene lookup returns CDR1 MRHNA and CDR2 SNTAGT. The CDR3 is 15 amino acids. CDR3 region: CASSGRTSVYNEQFF. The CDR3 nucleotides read TGTGCCAGCAGTGGTCGGACTAGCGTCTACAATGAGCAGTTCTTC.